Presented here are 15 T cell receptor beta chains from one specimen sequenced in a study of blood T cell repertoires in COVID-19. Sequencing used immunoSEQ multiplex PCR; TCRdb keeps in-frame clones, though not all of them. The profile shows some 87,000 clones, roughly 80% of them singletons. The sequenced sample consisted of peripheral blood. These receptors all stem from a woman in her sixties or seventies with active or convalescent COVID-19.

Written as DNA, the CDR3 is TGTGCCAGCAGCTGGGGACAGGGAGAACGTGGCTACACCTTC. Amino acid sequence: CASSWGQGERGYTF. The V gene is TRBV5-4, the J gene TRBJ1-2; 9 positions agree with TRBD1. The ends lost 3 bases at V and 7 bases at J; junction bases unmatched: 7. From germline, CDR1 is SGHNT and CDR2 YYREEE (reference sequence). This CDR3 spans 14 amino acids. The variable domain in full, with the rest retrieved from reference TRBV5-4 and TRBJ1-2, is ETGVTQSPTHLIKTRGQQVTLRCSSQSGHNTVSWYQQALGQGPQFIFQYYREEENGRGNFPPRFSGLQFPNYSSELNVNALELDDSALYLCASSWGQGERGYTFGSGTRLTVV.

The V gene is TRBV11-2, the J gene TRBJ2-7; D is unresolved. Germline loops: CDR1 SGHAT, CDR2 FQNNGV. V lost 5 bases and J 0 bases, leaving 5 bases between the germline ends. The CDR3 length is 12 residues. The CDR3 bases are TGTGCCAGCAGCAACAACTCCTACGAGCAGTACTTC. It specifies CASSNNSYEQYF.

The genes are TRBV5-7 and TRBJ1-5; D possibly corresponds to TRBD1 (6 bases). TRBV5-7 falls under the ORF class, with uncertain function. Trimming removed 4 bases from V and 4 bases from J, with 15 bases in between. The CDR3 length is 15 residues. In DNA form, the CDR3 reads TGTGCCAGCAGCCAAAAACAGGGTGAGAATCAGCCCCAGCATTTT. Encoded protein: CASSQKQGENQPQHF.

The V and J genes are TRBV5-5 and TRBJ2-3; TRBD2 might be the D (5 bases). The V gene's germline CDR1 is SGHKS and CDR2 YYEKEE (reference sequence). With 4 bases removed from V and 7 bases from J, the gap between germline ends came to 13 bases. This CDR3 region has 13 residues. The CDR3 spells CASSIGSLNTQYF. In DNA, the CDR3 is TGTGCCAGCAGCATAGGGAGCCTAAATACGCAGTATTTT.

This clone was picked up one time. The CDR3: CASNLGANEQFF. The CDR3, as DNA: TGTGCCAGCAACCTAGGGGCTAATGAGCAGTTCTTC. The chain joins TRBV7-9 to TRBJ2-1, with D perhaps TRBD1 (5 bases). The CDR3 runs 12 residues. Trimming took off 7 bases at V and 7 bases at J, with 11 bases between the two ends. CDR1 is SEHNR, CDR2 FQNEAQ, per germline (reference sequence).

The gene calls are TRBV25-1 and TRBJ2-3; 7 bases line up with TRBD2. This CDR3 contains 15 residues. Germline V lookup: CDR1 MGHDK, CDR2 SYGVNS. V shed 6 bases and J 2 bases; nucleotides not matched to a gene: 8. This CDR3 reads CASSQSGALTDTQYF. CDR3 DNA: TGTGCCAGCAGCCAAAGCGGGGCGCTCACAGATACGCAGTATTTT.

The rearrangement uses TRBV5-1 and TRBJ1-2; a weak D match, TRBD1 (5 bases). The germline V gene has CDR1 SGHRS and CDR2 YFSETQ. The CDR3 runs 14 residues. The V and J ends lost 3 bases and 7 bases respectively, with 16 bases between them. The CDR3 region has the DNA TGCGCCAGCAGCTCCCTGGGGGAGGGCCGTGGCTACACCTTC. Amino acid sequence: CASSSLGEGRGYTF.

The J gene is TRBJ1-2, the V gene TRBV29-1; TRBD1 matches at 7 bases. Trimming removed 4 bases from V and 2 bases from J; junction bases left unmatched: 13. The CDR3 loop spans 16 amino acids. In germline, CDR1 is SQVTM, CDR2 ANQGSEA. In DNA, the CDR3 is TGCAGCGTTGGCGGTCCCCCTGGGACAGCAAACTATGGCTACACCTTC. This encodes CSVGGPPGTANYGYTF.

V usage is TRBV7-9 and J usage is TRBJ1-2; 10 bases match TRBD1. The CDR3 runs 14 residues. Germline CDR1 is SEHNR and CDR2 is FQNEAQ (reference sequence). The trim removed 1 base at V and 7 bases at J, leaving 3 bases unmatched. CDR3 amino acids: CASSLVGTGVGYTF. The CDR3 bases are TGTGCCAGCAGCTTAGTTGGGACAGGGGTTGGCTACACCTTC.

The chain has TRBV6-5 and TRBJ2-7; D gene uncertain. Trimming stripped 6 bases from V and 4 bases from J, with 16 bases between. Looked up from germline, CDR1 is MNHEY and CDR2 is SVGAGI. The CDR3 extends over 14 amino acids. The CDR3 reads CASSRWAADYEQYF. The CDR3 nucleotides read TGTGCCAGCAGCCGCTGGGCCGCAGATTACGAGCAGTACTTC.

This sequence joins TRBV7-9 and TRBJ1-2, with 7 bases identical to TRBD1. The CDR3 totals 13 residues. In germline, CDR1 is SEHNR, CDR2 FQNEAQ (reference sequence). The V and J ends lost 5 bases and 10 bases, in that order; junction bases with no gene match: 10. The CDR3 is CASSPSGTALYTF. The DNA for the CDR3 is TGTGCCAGCAGCCCATCCGGGACAGCCCTCTACACCTTC.

With respect to this clone: Its ends do not fully match the called genes, so a read error is possible. This chain connects TRBV5-4 to TRBJ1-1; TRBD1 might be the D (5 bases). From germline, CDR1 is SGHNT and CDR2 YYREEE (reference sequence). The CDR3 extends over 11 amino acids. CDR3 bases: TGTGCCAGCAGTTTGGACAATGAAGCTTTCTTT. It codes for CASSLDNEAFF.

The chain uses TRBV10-1 and TRBJ1-6; 8 positions match TRBD1. Germline CDR1 WNHNN, CDR2 SYGVQD (reference sequence). The trim removed 3 bases at V and 7 bases at J, leaving 2 bases unmatched. The CDR3 is 14 residues long. DNA for the CDR3: TGCGCCAGCAGTGAAAGACAGGGGAATTCACCCCTCCACTTT. This gives the protein CASSERQGNSPLHF.

The J gene is TRBJ2-7, the V gene TRBV5-4; 7 bases are a match to TRBD1. This CDR3 region has 13 residues. Germline trimming cut 2 bases from V and 5 bases from J; bases unmatched to any gene: 4. Germline V gene data show CDR1 as SGHNT and CDR2 as YYREEE (reference sequence). The CDR3: CASSFPGTDEQYF. The CDR3 DNA is TGTGCCAGCAGCTTCCCCGGGACAGACGAGCAGTACTTC.

This chain connects TRBV19 to TRBJ1-2, with D unclear. Trimming took 10 bases from V and 4 from J, leaving 16 bases between them. Germline values: CDR1 LNHDA, CDR2 SQIVND (reference sequence). The CDR3 contains 13 residues. This chain's CDR3 is CATAPGFLYGYTF. DNA of the CDR3: TGTGCCACCGCCCCCGGGTTCCTCTATGGCTACACCTTC.